This T cell receptor (beta chain) is from a study of a mutant IDH1 vaccine in newly diagnosed glioma. Overall study context: Vaccination began 4-6 weeks post radiotherapy alone, or with temozolomide cycles. Treated patients had a mean age of roughly 40 years and a roughly 62% male, 37.5% female split. Earlier therapy was either radiotherapy, temozolomide, or both, and most got both.

Of note for this clone: Its matching antigen is unknown.

Assay: immunoSEQ multiplex PCR; the TCRdb copy retains only in-frame clones and omits some. Among roughly 56,000 clones listed, about 80% were seen once. Specified time point: week 47, end of study. Vaccination comprised doses that each held 300 ug of mutant IDH1 20-mer peptide, plus topical imiquimod. There are 11 residues in the CDR3. CDR1 SEHNR and CDR2 FQNEAQ come from the germline V gene (reference sequence). The ends were cut back, 5 bases at V and 7 bases at J, with 9 bases in the middle. Overall study findings and caveats: Among top peripheral T cell clonotypes, changes seemed unrelated to pseudoprogression.

The sequences come from PBMCs, collected from a glioma patient whose treatment included an IDH1 peptide vaccine. The receptor was isolated from a woman in her 40s with glioma. Some clones in this sample may be carry-over from other donors' samples. The genes are TRBV7-9 and TRBJ2-7, with no clear D. CDR3 amino acids: CASSPLREQYF. CDR3 DNA: TGTGCCAGCAGCCCTTTAAGAGAGCAGTACTTC.